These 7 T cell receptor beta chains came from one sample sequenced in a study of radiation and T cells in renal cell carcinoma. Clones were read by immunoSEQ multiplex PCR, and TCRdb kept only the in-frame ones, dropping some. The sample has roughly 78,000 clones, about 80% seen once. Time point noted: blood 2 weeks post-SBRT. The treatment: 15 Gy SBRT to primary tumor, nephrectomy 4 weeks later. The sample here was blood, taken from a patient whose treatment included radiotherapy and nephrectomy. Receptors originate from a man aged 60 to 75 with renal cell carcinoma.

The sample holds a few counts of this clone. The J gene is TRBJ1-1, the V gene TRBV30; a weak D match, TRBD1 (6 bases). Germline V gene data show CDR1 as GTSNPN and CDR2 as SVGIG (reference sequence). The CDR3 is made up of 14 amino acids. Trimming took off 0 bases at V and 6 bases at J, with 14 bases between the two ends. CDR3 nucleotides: TGTGCCTGGAGTGTACACAGGGTGAGTCCTGAAGCTTTCTTT. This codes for CAWSVHRVSPEAFF.

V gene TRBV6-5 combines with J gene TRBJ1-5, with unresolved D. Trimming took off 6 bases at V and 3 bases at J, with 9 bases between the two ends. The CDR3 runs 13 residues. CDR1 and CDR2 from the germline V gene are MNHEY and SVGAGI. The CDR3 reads CASSGRYNQPQHF. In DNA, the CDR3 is TGTGCCAGCAGCGGGCGTTACAATCAGCCCCAGCATTTT.

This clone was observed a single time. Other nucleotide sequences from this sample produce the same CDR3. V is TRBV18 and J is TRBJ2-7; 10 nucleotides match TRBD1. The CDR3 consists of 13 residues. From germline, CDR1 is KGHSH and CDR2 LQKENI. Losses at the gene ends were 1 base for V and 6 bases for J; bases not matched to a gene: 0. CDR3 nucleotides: TGTGCCAGCTCACCACGGGACAGGGGCGAGCAGTACTTC. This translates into CASSPRDRGEQYF.

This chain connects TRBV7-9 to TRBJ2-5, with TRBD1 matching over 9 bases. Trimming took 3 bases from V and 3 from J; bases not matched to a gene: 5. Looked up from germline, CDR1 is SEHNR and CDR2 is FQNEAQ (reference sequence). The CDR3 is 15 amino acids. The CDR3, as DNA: TGTGCCAGCAGCTTTGTACAGGGGGCCGAAGAGACCCAGTACTTC. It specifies CASSFVQGAEETQYF. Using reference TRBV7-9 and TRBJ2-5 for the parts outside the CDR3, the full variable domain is DTGVSQNPRHKITKRGQNVTFRCDPISEHNRLYWYRQTLGQGPEFLTYFQNEAQLEKSRLLSDRFSAERPKGSFSTLEIQRTEQGDSAMYLCASSFVQGAEETQYFGPGTRLLVL.

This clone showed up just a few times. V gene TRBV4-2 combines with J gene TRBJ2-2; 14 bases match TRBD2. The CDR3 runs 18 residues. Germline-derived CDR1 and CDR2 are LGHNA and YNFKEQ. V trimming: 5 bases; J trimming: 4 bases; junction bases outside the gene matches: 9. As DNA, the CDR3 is TGTGCCAGCAGCGCTCGGACTAGCGGGAGGACGGGCACCGGGGAGCTGTTTTTT. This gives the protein CASSARTSGRTGTGELFF.

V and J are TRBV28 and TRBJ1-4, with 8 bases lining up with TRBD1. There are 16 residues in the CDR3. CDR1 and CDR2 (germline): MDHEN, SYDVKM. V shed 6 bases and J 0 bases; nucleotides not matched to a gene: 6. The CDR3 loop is CASSPGQGATNEKLFF. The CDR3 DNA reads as TGTGCCAGCAGCCCAGGACAGGGCGCAACTAATGAAAAACTGTTTTTT.

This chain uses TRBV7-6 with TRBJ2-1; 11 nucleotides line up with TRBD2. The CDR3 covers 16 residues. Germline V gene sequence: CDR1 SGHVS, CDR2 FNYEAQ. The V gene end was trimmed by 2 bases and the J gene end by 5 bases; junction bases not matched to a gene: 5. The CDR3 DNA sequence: TGTGCCAGCAGCTTATTGCTAGCGGGAGGACACAATGAGCAGTTCTTC. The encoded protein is CASSLLLAGGHNEQFF.